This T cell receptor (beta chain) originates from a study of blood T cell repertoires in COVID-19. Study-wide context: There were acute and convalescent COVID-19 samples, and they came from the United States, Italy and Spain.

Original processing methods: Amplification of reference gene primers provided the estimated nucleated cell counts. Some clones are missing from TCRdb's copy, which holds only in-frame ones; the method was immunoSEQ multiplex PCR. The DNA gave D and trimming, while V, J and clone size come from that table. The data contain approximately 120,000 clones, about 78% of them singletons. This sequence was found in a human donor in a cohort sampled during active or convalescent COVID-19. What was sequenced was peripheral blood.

The CDR3 is CATVGAGEGVAFF. The CDR3 DNA reads TGTGCCACCGTCGGGGCAGGGGAGGGAGTCGCTTTCTTT. This rearrangement joins TRBV24-1 to TRBJ1-1, with D maybe TRBD1 (6 bases). Germline values: CDR1 KGHDR, CDR2 SFDVKD. V lost 9 bases to trimming and J lost 11 bases, with 21 bases between them. The CDR3 contains 13 residues.